Described below is a single T cell receptor (beta chain) sequence and its context. The target antigen is unknown. Amplification used 60 Vbeta primers and 13 Jbeta primers. The table came from immunoSEQ multiplex PCR; TCRdb's copy has only in-frame clones and leaves some out. Here the sample spans 200,000 to 250,000 clones, 82% being singletons. With 0 bases removed from V and 0 bases from J, the gap between germline ends came to 12 bases. The germline CDR1 and CDR2 sequences are SGHNT and YYREEE (reference sequence). The CDR3 covers 16 residues. The data derive from a study of cytomegalovirus exposure and HLA in healthy donors. For the study at large: Sequencing of about 179 million T cells in an earlier analysis found about 120 million unique TCR beta sequences.

Regarding the study as a whole: Prior analysis indicated that the majority of TCR beta V segments exhibited productivity approximately 90% or approximately 30% of the time. Association of a missense DCLRE1C variant with TCR beta V- and J-gene trimming was reported in a later analysis.

Sequenced material: PBMCs. The clonotype was recovered from a woman in her 40s in good health and CMV-seropositive. The rearrangement joins TRBV5-4 to TRBJ1-2; D ambiguous. As DNA, the CDR3 is TGTGCCAGCAGCTTGGTTGGTCGGGAGTCTAACTATGGCTACACCTTC. It specifies CASSLVGRESNYGYTF.